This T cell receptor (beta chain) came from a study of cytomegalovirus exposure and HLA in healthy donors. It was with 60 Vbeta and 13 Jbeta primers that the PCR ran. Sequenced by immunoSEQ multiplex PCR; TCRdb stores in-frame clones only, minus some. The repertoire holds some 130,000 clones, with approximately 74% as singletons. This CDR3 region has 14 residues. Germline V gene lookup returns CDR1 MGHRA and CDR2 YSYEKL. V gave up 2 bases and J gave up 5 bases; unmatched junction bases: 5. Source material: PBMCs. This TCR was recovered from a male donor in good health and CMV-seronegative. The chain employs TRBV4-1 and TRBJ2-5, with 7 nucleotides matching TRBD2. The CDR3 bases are TGCGCCAGCAGCCAACTAGGGAGGGGTGAGACCCAGTACTTC. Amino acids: CASSQLGRGETQYF.